This T cell receptor beta chain was retrieved from a study of cytomegalovirus exposure and HLA in healthy donors. The PCR was carried out with 60 Vbeta primers and 13 Jbeta primers. The assay was immunoSEQ multiplex PCR, and TCRdb's table has in-frame clones only and misses some. Here the sample spans around 90,000 clones, about 85% being singletons. Germline CDR1 reads LNHNV; CDR2 reads YYDKDF (reference sequence). CDR3 length equals 17 residues. V lost 3 bases to trimming and J lost 5 bases; unmatched junction nucleotides: 11. The clonotype comes from a man aged 35 to 55 in good health and CMV-seropositive. J is TRBJ2-5 and V is TRBV15, with 11 bases lining up with TRBD1. Source material: PBMCs. The CDR3 nucleotides read TGTGCCACCAGCAGGAGGGGGACAGGGGGTCTCGGGGAGACCCAGTACTTC. It codes for CATSRRGTGGLGETQYF.